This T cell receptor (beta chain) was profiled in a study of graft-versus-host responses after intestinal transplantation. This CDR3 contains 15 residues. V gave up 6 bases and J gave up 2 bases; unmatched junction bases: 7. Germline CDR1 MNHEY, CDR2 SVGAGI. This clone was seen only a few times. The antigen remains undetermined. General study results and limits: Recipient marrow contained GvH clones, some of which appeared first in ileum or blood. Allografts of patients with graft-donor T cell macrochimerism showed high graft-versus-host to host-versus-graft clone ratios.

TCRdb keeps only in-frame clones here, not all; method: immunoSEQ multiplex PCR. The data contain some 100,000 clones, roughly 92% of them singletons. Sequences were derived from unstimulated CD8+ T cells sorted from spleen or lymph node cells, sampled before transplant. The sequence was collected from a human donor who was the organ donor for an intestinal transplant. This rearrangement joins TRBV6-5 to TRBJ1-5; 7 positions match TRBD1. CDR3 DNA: TGTGCCAGCAGACAGGGGTATGGTGGCAATCAGCCCCAGCATTTT. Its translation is CASRQGYGGNQPQHF.